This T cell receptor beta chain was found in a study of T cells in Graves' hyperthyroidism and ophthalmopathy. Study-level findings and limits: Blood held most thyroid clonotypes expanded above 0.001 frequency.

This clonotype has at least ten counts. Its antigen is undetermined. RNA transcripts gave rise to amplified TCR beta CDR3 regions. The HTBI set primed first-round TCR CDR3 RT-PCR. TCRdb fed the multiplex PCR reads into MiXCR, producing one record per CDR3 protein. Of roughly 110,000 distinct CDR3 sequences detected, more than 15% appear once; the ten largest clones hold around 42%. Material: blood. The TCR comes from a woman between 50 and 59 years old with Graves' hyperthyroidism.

CDR3 amino acids: CASSPGQGRANEQFF. CDR3 in DNA: TGTGCCAGCAGCCCGGGACAGGGGCGTGCCAATGAGCAGTTCTTC. V is TRBV5-4 and J is TRBJ2-1; TRBD1 matches at 10 bases. The V and J ends lost 4 bases and 6 bases, in that order; junction bases with no gene match: 7. Germline V CDR1 and CDR2: SGHNT, YYREEE (reference sequence). The CDR3 covers 15 residues.